Each of the 19 T cell receptor beta chains below was sequenced from the same sample in a study of spatial heterogeneity in lung cancer. No antigen has been assigned to these receptors. General study findings and limits: Higher tumor mutation counts went along with higher counts of expanded intratumoral alpha and beta TCRs.

MiXCR, run by TCRdb on the 5' RACE reads, gives a single entry per CDR3 protein. The sample consists of roughly 3,800 distinct CDR3 sequences, roughly 5.5% of them appearing once. Time point defined: sample taken at primary tumor resection. This material consisted of lung tumor tissue, taken at surgery. The receptor source for this set is a female donor with early-stage non-small cell lung cancer.

Sample share makes this clonotype medium-sized. This beta chain is a stray read from a library made for alpha chains; its abundance is not meaningful. The chain carries TRBV6-2 or TRBV6-3 and TRBJ2-3; D uncertain. This CDR3 comprises 13 residues. V shed 5 bases and J shed 0 bases, with 6 bases lying between them. Looked up from germline, CDR1 is MNHEY and CDR2 is SVGEGT. CDR3 sequence: CASSRTSTDTQYF. CDR3 sequence (DNA): TGTGCCAGCAGTCGGACCAGCACAGATACGCAGTATTTT.

This clonotype was recorded many times. This beta chain is off target for a library built for alpha chains, so its abundance means little. The chain is built from TRBV7-2 and TRBJ2-5; tentative D call: TRBD1 (6 bases). Germline V lookup: CDR1 SGHTA, CDR2 FQGNSA. Trimming shortened V by 6 bases and J by 5 bases, and 19 bases separated the two germline ends. The CDR3 loop spans 15 amino acids. DNA of the CDR3: TGTGCCAGCAGAGAGACAGGTCTAGAGGAGGAGACCCAGTACTTC. It codes for CASRETGLEEETQYF.

This clonotype was detected many times. A library made for alpha chains picked up this beta chain off target, so its size means little. In DNA form, the CDR3 reads TGTGCCAGCAGCCCTGGGACATCTCGTGCTGAAGCTTTCTTT. Its translation: CASSPGTSRAEAFF. The chain combines TRBV7-9 with TRBJ1-1; tentatively, D is TRBD1 (6 bases). The CDR3 loop spans 14 amino acids. Germline V CDR1 and CDR2: SEHNR, FQNEAQ (reference sequence). Trimming shortened V by 5 bases and J by 6 bases, and 16 bases separated the two germline ends.

This clonotype qualifies as medium-sized (0.01 to 0.1%). The size of this beta chain means little, since it is a stray read in a library made for alpha chains. The chain links TRBV6-5 to TRBJ2-3, with D perhaps matching TRBD1 or TRBD2 (5 bases each). The CDR3 totals 15 residues. The V end lost 7 bases, the J end lost 0 bases, and 14 bases lay between the germline ends. CDR1 and CDR2 from the germline V gene are MNHEY and SVGAGI. The CDR3 DNA is TGTGCCAGCATCCCTCGGGACCCCAGCACAGATACGCAGTATTTT. It encodes CASIPRDPSTDTQYF.

This clonotype is medium-sized by share. Because the library targeted alpha chains, this beta chain is an off-target read whose size means little. The J gene is TRBJ2-2, the V gene TRBV29-1; weak D call: TRBD2 (6 bases). CDR1 is SQVTM and CDR2 is ANQGSEA in the germline V gene. The CDR3 is made up of 14 amino acids. V lost 7 bases and J 6 bases, leaving 18 bases between the germline ends. The CDR3 here is CSALGAGFSGELFF. CDR3 nucleotides: TGCAGCGCTCTCGGGGCGGGGTTCTCCGGGGAGCTGTTTTTT.

By share, this clonotype counts as medium-sized (0.01 to 0.1%). This beta chain is a stray read from a library made for alpha chains; its abundance is not meaningful. CDR3 protein: CASSPRAAGGMETQYF. The CDR3 coding sequence is TGTGCCAGCAGCCCCCGGGCAGCGGGGGGCATGGAGACCCAGTACTTC. V usage is TRBV9 and J usage is TRBJ2-5; 9 nucleotides line up with TRBD2. The CDR3 contains 16 residues. CDR1 is SGDLS, CDR2 YYNGEE, per germline. Trimming cost V 4 bases and J 5 bases; bases outside gene matches: 12.

Judged by abundance, this clonotype is medium-sized. This beta chain slipped into a library made for alpha chains as a stray read, so its size is not meaningful. This chain links TRBV7-2 with TRBJ2-7; no firm D call. Germline lookup yields CDR1 SGHTA and CDR2 FQGNSA. The CDR3 extends over 15 amino acids. Trimming shortened V by 1 base and J by 2 bases, and 12 bases separated the two germline ends. The CDR3 region has the DNA TGTGCCAGCAGCTTAGACCCGCAGACTGCCTACGAGCAGTACTTC. This translates into CASSLDPQTAYEQYF. The full variable domain, rest sourced from reference TRBV7-2 and TRBJ2-7, is GAGVSQSPSNKVTEKGKDVELRCDPISGHTALYWYRQSLGQGLEFLIYFQGNSAPDKSGLPSDRFSAERTGGSVSTLTIQRTQQEDSAVYLCASSLDPQTAYEQYFGPGTRLTVT.

By share, this clonotype counts as medium-sized. This beta chain is a stray sequence in a library constructed for alpha chains; its clone size is not meaningful. The V gene is TRBV10-3, the J gene TRBJ1-1, with a tentative D call TRBD1 (5 bases). The CDR3 contains 17 residues. Per the germline V gene, CDR1 is ENHRY and CDR2 is SYGVKD. Trimming pared 4 bases from V and 0 bases from J, leaving 18 bases between. The CDR3 sequence: CAISARDGEGMNTEAFF. The CDR3 nucleotides read TGTGCCATCAGTGCAAGGGACGGGGAGGGAATGAACACTGAAGCTTTCTTT.

This clonotype rates as medium-sized (0.01 to 0.1%). Found in a library prepared for alpha chains, this beta chain is an off-target read, and its abundance has little meaning. The chain couples TRBV28 to TRBJ2-5, with D perhaps matching TRBD1 or TRBD2 (5 bases each). The V gene's germline CDR1 is MDHEN and CDR2 SYDVKM. V lost 5 bases and J 3 bases, leaving 13 bases between the germline ends. The CDR3 sequence is 14 residues long. The CDR3 region has the DNA TGTGCCAGCAGTCCTTCGGGGCCGAAAGAGACCCAGTACTTC. Protein product: CASSPSGPKETQYF.

This clonotype is classed as medium-sized. This beta chain turned up in a library designed for alpha chains; as an off-target read, its abundance says little. The V call is TRBV5-1, the J call TRBJ2-5; 9 bases are shared with TRBD2. V shed 5 bases and J 4 bases; nucleotides not matched to a gene: 6. CDR1 is SGHRS, CDR2 YFSETQ, per germline. This CDR3 region has 14 residues. The CDR3 bases are TGCGCCAGCAGAGCGGGAGGAGAGGGAGAGACCCAGTACTTC. It encodes CASRAGGEGETQYF.

This clonotype was detected many times. Since the library was made to target alpha chains, this beta chain is a stray read and its abundance is not meaningful. The chain carries TRBV5-1 and TRBJ2-1, with D possibly TRBD1 on 6 matching bases. CDR1 is SGHRS, CDR2 YFSETQ, per germline. V was cut by 4 bases and J by 3 bases, with 23 bases left in between. The CDR3 has 18 amino acids. For the CDR3, the DNA is TGCGCCAGCAGCCCCATCTCTGGGACACCCAGACTCTACAATGAGCAGTTCTTC. Translation gives CASSPISGTPRLYNEQFF.

By share of the sample, this clonotype is medium-sized (0.01 to 0.1%). This beta chain lies outside the target of a library built for alpha chains; its clone size means little. This CDR3 is CASRGQSEKLFF. In DNA, the CDR3 is TGTGCCAGCAGGGGGCAATCCGAAAAACTGTTTTTT. This rearrangement joins TRBV28 to TRBJ1-4; TRBD1 might be the D (5 bases). This CDR3 contains 12 residues. The germline V gene encodes CDR1 MDHEN and CDR2 SYDVKM. Trimming pared 6 bases from V and 8 bases from J, leaving 10 bases between.

Only a few counts were recorded for this clonotype. This beta chain represents an off-target read in a library built for alpha chains; its size is of limited meaning. The V gene is TRBV5-1, the J gene TRBJ2-1, with 10 bases that match TRBD2. Germline-derived CDR1 and CDR2 are SGHRS and YFSETQ. With V trimmed by 0 bases and J by 2 bases, 2 bases remained unmatched. This CDR3 is 16 amino acids long. The CDR3 coding sequence is TGCGCCAGCAGCTTGGTACTAGCGGGGACCTACAATGAGCAGTTCTTC. It translates to CASSLVLAGTYNEQFF.

This clonotype is categorized as medium-sized. This beta chain lies outside the target of a library built for alpha chains; its clone size means little. The gene calls are TRBV18 and TRBJ2-7; 7 bases are shared with TRBD1. CDR1 and CDR2 (germline): KGHSH, LQKENI. The CDR3 extends over 14 amino acids. V lost 3 bases to trimming and J lost 3 bases; unmatched junction nucleotides: 5. The CDR3 here is CASSPPGQYYEQYF. CDR3 coding DNA: TGTGCCAGCTCACCCCCGGGACAGTACTACGAGCAGTACTTC.

Only a few counts were recorded for this clonotype. Little can be read into the size of this beta chain, an off-target read in a library designed for alpha chains. The chain links TRBV15 to TRBJ2-5; unclear D gene. There are 12 residues in the CDR3. From germline, CDR1 is LNHNV and CDR2 YYDKDF (reference sequence). V lost 5 bases and J lost 5, with 9 bases in between. The chain's CDR3 is CATSDSLETQYF. The CDR3 coding sequence is TGTGCCACCAGCGATTCATTGGAGACCCAGTACTTC. Full variable domain (outside the CDR3, taken from reference TRBV15 and TRBJ2-5): DAMVIQNPRYQVTQFGKPVTLSCSQTLNHNVMYWYQQKSSQAPKLLFHYYDKDFNNEADTPDNFQSRRPNTSFCFLDIRSPGLGDTAMYLCATSDSLETQYFGPGTRLLVL.

By sample share, this clonotype is medium-sized. This beta chain is off target for a library built for alpha chains, so its abundance means little. This rearrangement joins TRBV7-2 to TRBJ2-1; D is perhaps TRBD1 (7 bases). From germline, CDR1 is SGHTA and CDR2 FQGNSA. The CDR3 has 15 residues. V shed 5 bases and J shed 7 bases, with 18 bases lying between them. CDR3 in amino acids: CASSLDAGQLNEQFF. Written as DNA, the CDR3 is TGTGCCAGCAGCCTAGACGCGGGACAGCTTAATGAGCAGTTCTTC.

This clonotype was detected many times. Found in a library prepared for alpha chains, this beta chain is an off-target read, and its abundance has little meaning. The genes are TRBV12-5 and TRBJ1-1; 7 bases match TRBD1. The trim removed 0 bases at V and 3 bases at J, leaving 4 bases unmatched. Per the germline V gene, CDR1 is LGHNT and CDR2 is FRNRAP. There are 15 residues in the CDR3. The DNA for the CDR3 is TGTGCTAGTGGTTTGGTACTTACAGGGGACACTGAAGCTTTCTTT. It translates to CASGLVLTGDTEAFF.

This clonotype is categorized as medium-sized. This beta chain appears as a stray read in a library generated for alpha chains; its size is not informative. This chain's CDR3 is CASSFLYQETQYF. The CDR3 DNA reads TGTGCCAGCAGCTTTCTTTACCAAGAGACCCAGTACTTC. The chain joins TRBV5-6 to TRBJ2-5; D gene uncertain. This CDR3 is built from 13 residues. The V end lost 2 bases, the J end lost 0 bases, and 5 bases lay between the germline ends. The germline V gene encodes CDR1 SGHDT and CDR2 YYEEEE.

This clonotype qualifies as medium-sized (0.01 to 0.1%). As an off-target read in a library built for alpha chains, this beta chain has a frequency of little significance. The chain employs TRBV7-2 and TRBJ2-1; D gene unclear. Germline V CDR1 and CDR2: SGHTA, FQGNSA. Trimming cost V 3 bases and J 12 bases, with 9 bases left between them. The CDR3 has 11 residues. The CDR3 reads CASSFLQAQFF. The CDR3, as DNA: TGTGCCAGCAGCTTCCTGCAAGCGCAGTTCTTC.